The TCR beta chain under discussion was sequenced for a study of cytomegalovirus exposure and HLA in healthy donors. Study outcomes and limitations: Earlier findings revealed that most TCR beta V segments proved productive either about 90% or about 30% of the time. Later work associated approximately 17,000 TCR beta sequences with HLA alleles at 0.05 false discovery rate.

The CDR3 has 17 residues. Trimming stripped 1 base from V and 0 bases from J, with 13 bases between. Per germline, CDR1 MDHEN and CDR2 SYDVKM. In the PCR, 60 Vbeta and 13 Jbeta primers were used. In the original processing: Later work found tens of millions of unique TCR beta chains, with some 11 million shared. The repertoire was sequenced with immunoSEQ multiplex PCR; TCRdb's copy has only in-frame clones and lacks some. Clone size and the V and J calls come from that table; the DNA yielded D and trimming. This sample carries about 67,000 clones, with 5% going to the ten biggest clones. In the case of this clone: Its antigen is as yet unknown.

This sequence joins TRBV28 and TRBJ1-5; D is unclear. This clonotype was obtained from a woman in her thirties or forties in good health and CMV-seropositive. The source material was PBMCs. Here the CDR3 DNA reads TGTGCCAGCAGTTTATACACGGAGGCCTATAGCAATCAGCCCCAGCATTTT. Its translation: CASSLYTEAYSNQPQHF.